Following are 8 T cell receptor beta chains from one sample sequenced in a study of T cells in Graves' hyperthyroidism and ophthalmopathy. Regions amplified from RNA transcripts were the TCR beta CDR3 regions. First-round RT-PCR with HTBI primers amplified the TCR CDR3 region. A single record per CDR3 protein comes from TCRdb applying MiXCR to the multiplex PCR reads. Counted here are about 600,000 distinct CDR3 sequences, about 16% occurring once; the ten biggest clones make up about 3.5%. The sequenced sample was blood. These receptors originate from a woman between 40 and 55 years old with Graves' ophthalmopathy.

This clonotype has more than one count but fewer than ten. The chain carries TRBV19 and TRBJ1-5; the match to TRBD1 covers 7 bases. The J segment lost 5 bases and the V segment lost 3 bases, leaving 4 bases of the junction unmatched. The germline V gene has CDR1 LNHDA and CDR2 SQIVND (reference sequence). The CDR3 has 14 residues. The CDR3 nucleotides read TGTGCCAGTAGTATTGAGCAGGGGGATCAGCCCCAGCATTTT. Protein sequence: CASSIEQGDQPQHF.

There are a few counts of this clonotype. CDR3 amino acids: CASSQGLVAFGSDTQYF. CDR3 sequence (DNA): TGTGCCAGCAGCCAAGGTTTAGTTGCCTTCGGCTCAGATACGCAGTATTTT. The chain uses TRBV3-1 and TRBJ2-3; D is undetermined. Germline V gene sequence: CDR1 LGHDT, CDR2 YNNKEL (reference sequence). This CDR3 region has 17 residues. With 1 base removed from V and 4 bases from J, the gap between germline ends came to 18 bases.

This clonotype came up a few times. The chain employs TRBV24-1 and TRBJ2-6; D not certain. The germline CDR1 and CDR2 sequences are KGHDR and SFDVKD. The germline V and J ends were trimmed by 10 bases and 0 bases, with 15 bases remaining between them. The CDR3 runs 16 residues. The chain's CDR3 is CATRMELCSGANVLTF. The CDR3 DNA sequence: TGTGCCACTCGAATGGAACTCTGCTCTGGGGCCAACGTCCTGACTTTC.

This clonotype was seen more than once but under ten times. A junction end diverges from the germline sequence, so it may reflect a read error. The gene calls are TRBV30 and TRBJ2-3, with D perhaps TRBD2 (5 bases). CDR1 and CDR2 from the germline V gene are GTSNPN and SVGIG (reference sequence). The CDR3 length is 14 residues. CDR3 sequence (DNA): TGTGCCTGGACCCCCGAATCTAGCACAGATAGGCAGTATTTT. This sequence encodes CAWTPESSTDRQYF.

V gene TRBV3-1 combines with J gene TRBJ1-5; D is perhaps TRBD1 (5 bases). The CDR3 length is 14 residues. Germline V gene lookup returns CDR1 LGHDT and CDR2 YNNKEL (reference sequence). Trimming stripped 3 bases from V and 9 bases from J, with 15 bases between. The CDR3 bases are TGTGCCAGCAGCCATGGACGGGGACGGGGGCCCCAGCATTTT. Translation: CASSHGRGRGPQHF.

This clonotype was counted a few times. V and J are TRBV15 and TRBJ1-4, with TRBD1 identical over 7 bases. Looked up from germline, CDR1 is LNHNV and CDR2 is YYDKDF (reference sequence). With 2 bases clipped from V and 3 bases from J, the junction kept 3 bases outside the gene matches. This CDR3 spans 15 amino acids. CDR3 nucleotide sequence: TGTGCCACCAGCAGAAGACAGGGCCCTAATGAAAAACTGTTTTTT. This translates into CATSRRQGPNEKLFF.

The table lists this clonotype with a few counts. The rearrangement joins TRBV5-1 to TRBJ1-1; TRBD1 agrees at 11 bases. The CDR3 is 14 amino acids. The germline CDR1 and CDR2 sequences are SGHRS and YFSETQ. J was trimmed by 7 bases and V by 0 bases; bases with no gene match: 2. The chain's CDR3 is CASSLGGTGGEAFF. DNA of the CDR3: TGCGCCAGCAGCTTGGGCGGGACAGGGGGTGAAGCTTTCTTT.

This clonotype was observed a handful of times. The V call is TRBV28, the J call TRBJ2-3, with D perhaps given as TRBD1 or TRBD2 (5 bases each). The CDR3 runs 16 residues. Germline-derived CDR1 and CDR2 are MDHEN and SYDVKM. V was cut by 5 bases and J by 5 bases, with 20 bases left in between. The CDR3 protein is CASSPSEGQVIDTQYF. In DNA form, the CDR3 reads TGTGCCAGCAGTCCCTCCGAGGGGCAGGTGATAGATACGCAGTATTTT.